This T cell receptor (beta chain) came from a study of blood T cell repertoires in COVID-19. Study-level information: Samples of COVID-19 (acute and convalescent) were obtained from the United States, Italy and Spain. T cells, B-cell-depleted T cells, or PBMCs supplied cDNA or gDNA.

The CDR3 loop spans 17 amino acids. J gave up 4 bases and V 0 bases, and 6 bases lay outside the gene matches. Germline V gene data show CDR1 as MNHEY and CDR2 as SMNVEV (reference sequence). As handled by the study authors: Nucleated cell counts were estimated from reference gene primer amplification. Sequencing was performed with immunoSEQ multiplex PCR; in TCRdb, only in-frame clones are kept and a portion is missing. The D gene and trimming were derived from the DNA, and the V and J assignments and clone size from that table. The sample yields about 140,000 clones, more than 60% seen once. This chain uses TRBV27 with TRBJ1-2, with 12 nucleotides matching TRBD1. The sequencing input was peripheral blood. This TCR was recovered from a woman aged 45 to 65 with active or convalescent COVID-19. In DNA form, the CDR3 reads TGTGCCAGCAGTTTATCGGGACAGGGGGCGCCTGGCTATGGCTACACCTTC. Translated, it gives CASSLSGQGAPGYGYTF.